This T cell receptor (beta chain) derives from a study of Ad26.COV2.S vaccination and SARS-CoV-2 variants (dated by TCRdb to about 2021). Regarding the research as a whole: Vaccine-arm donors came from COV1001, a multicentre, randomized, double-blind, placebo-controlled phase I-IIa trial of Ad26.COV2.S in healthy adults. A total of around 32 samples were included in the TCR-sequenced set, comprising 19 Ad26.COV2.S vaccine recipients, 5 placebo recipients and 8 SARS-CoV-2 convalescent individuals. Investigators did not know the trial group allocation while performing experiments and assessing outcomes. Ad26.COV2.S was administered intramuscularly at 5 x 10^10 or 1 x 10^11 viral particles, either as a single shot or as two shots given 56 days apart. The specificity and breadth of SARS-CoV-2-reactive T cell receptors after Ad26.COV2.S vaccination were assessed by TCRbeta repertoire sequencing. Trial participants were randomized into five groups of five: low-dose or high-dose Ad26.COV2.S given once or twice, or placebo on both occasions.

In light of the paper, this sample's treatment or condition label describes: around 19 received Ad26.COV2.S at low or high dose, single or two shots; several received placebo; per-sample allocation not given. Repertoires of vaccine and placebo recipients were sequenced from samples collected on day 63 after the first injection. In Cohort 1b, about two dozen adults aged 18-55 years were enrolled at a single site in Boston, USA, between 29 July and 7 August 2020. Ad26.COV2.S was a replication-incompetent adenovirus type 26 vector expressing a prefusion-stabilized SARS-CoV-2 spike protein from the original Wuhan strain. From cysteine to phenylalanine, the CDR3 is 16 amino acids long. Kept here is only the CDR3 DNA, which spans 48 bases and is read in frame from base 1. The germline V gene (reference sequence) gives CDR1 as LNHDA and CDR2 as SQIVND. Here V drops 4 bases and J drops 2 bases, and the junction holds 7 bases not matched to any gene.

The immunoSEQ Assay was the method used to sequence TCRbeta CDR3 regions. After extraction, genomic DNA underwent amplification by bias-controlled multiplex PCR, followed by high-throughput sequencing. Turning to the authors' computational methods: Collapsing and filtering of sequences were performed to quantify the absolute abundance of each unique TCRbeta CDR3 region. T cell fraction was estimated by normalizing TCRbeta template counts to usable DNA, with usable DNA measured through amplification of reference genes found in all nucleated cells. Repertoire TCRs were annotated as SARS-CoV-2-specific by exact matching of V gene, CDR3 amino acid sequence and J gene to a known reactive TCR set. The reference SARS-CoV-2 TCR set was obtained from MIRA and was filtered for enrichment in COVID-19-positive ImmuneCODE repertoires, whereby public or cross-reactive TCRs were removed. Using the MIRA antigens, annotated TCRs were further analysed by specific ORF or by position within an ORF. Breadth was defined as annotated unique rearrangements over total unique productive rearrangements; depth was the summed frequency of those rearrangements. TCR breadth was compared between groups using two-sided Wilcoxon rank-sum tests. The immuneACCESS repertoire file appears here via TCRdb, limited to in-frame rearrangements. These files lack a portion of the clones; in checked studies, under half of the deficit traces to unresolved V genes, and the cause of the others is not known. V, J and clone size are taken as reported in that table, and D and trimming were inferred from the DNA itself. The sample data list fewer than 400,000 clones, and 80% to 90% of these were observed just once. 3.5% of the sample is taken by the ten largest.

About this clone: Its specific antigen is unknown. One base away there is no much larger clone; base qualities are not given.

Overall results and qualifications from the work: Spike-specific TCR breadth was higher in Ad26.COV2.S recipients than in placebo recipients (P = 0.0014). The authors noted that total T cell responses may have been underestimated by the TCR breadth and depth analyses. Vaccine and placebo recipients had similar non-spike TCR breadth, a finding consistent with the vaccine containing only spike. The study was not powered to compare responses between vaccine doses or regimens. After vaccination, spike-specific CD8+ and CD4+ T cell responses were reported to show substantial breadth.

The chain links TRBV19 with TRBJ2-5, and TRBD1 matches 10 of the central bases. This TCR derives from a person between 18 and 65 years old who received the Ad26.COV2.S COVID-19 vaccine or a placebo. Sequences were derived from peripheral blood, sampled in a trial of Ad26.COV2.S vaccine versus placebo. CDR3 protein: CASSNPRTGGQETQYF. The DNA reads TGTGCCAGTAGTAATCCCCGGACAGGGGGACAAGAGACCCAGTACTTC.